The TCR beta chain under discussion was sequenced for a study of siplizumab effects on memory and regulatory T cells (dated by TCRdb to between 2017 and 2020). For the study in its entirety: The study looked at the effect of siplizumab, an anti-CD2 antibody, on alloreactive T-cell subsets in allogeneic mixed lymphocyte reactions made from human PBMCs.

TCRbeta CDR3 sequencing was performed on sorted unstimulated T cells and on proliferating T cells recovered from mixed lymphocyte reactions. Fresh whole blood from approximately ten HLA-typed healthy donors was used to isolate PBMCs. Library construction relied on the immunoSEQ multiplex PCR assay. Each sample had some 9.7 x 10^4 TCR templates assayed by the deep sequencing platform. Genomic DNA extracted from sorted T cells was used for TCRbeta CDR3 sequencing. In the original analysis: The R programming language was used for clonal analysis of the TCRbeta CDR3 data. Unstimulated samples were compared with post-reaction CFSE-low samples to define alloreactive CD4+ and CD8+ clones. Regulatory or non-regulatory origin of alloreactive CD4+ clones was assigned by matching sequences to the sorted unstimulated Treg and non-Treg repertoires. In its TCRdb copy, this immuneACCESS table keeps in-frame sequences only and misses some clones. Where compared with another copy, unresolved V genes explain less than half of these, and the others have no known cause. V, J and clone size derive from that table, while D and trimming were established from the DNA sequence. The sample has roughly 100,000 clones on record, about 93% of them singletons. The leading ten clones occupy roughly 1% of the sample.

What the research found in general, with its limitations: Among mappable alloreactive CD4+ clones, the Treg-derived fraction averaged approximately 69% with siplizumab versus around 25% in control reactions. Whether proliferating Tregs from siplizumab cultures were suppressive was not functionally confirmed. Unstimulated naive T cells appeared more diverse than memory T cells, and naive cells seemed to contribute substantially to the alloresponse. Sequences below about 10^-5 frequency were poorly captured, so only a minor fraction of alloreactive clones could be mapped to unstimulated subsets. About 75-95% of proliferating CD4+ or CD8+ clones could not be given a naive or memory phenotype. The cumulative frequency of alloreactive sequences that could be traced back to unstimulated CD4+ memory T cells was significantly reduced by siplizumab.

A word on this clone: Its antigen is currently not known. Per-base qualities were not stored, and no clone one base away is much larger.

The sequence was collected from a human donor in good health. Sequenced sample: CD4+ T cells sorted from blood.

The nucleotide sequence reads TGTGCCAGCAGCTTACGTAGGGTCGGCACAGATACGCAGTATTTT. Its protein reads: CASSLRRVGTDTQYF. The chain links TRBV7-2 with TRBJ2-3; too little of a D gene remains to name it. There are 15 amino acids in the CDR3, from cysteine to phenylalanine inclusive. The retained sequence is limited to the CDR3, 45 bases, with the frame set at the first base. V is pared back by 2 bases and J by 1 base, with 10 bases lying between the germline termini. From the germline V gene, CDR1 is SGHTA and CDR2 is FQGNSA. The CDR3, completed at both ends by the reference TRBV7-2 and TRBJ2-3 genes, gives the full variable domain GAGVSQSPSNKVTEKGKDVELRCDPISGHTALYWYRQSLGQGLEFLIYFQGNSAPDKSGLPSDRFSAERTGGSVSTLTIQRTQQEDSAVYLCASSLRRVGTDTQYFGPGTRLTVL.